These 14 T cell receptor beta chains were all obtained from the same sample, sequenced in a study of T cells expressing NK-cell markers. TCRdb reprocessed the 5' RACE reads and keeps a single row for each CDR3 protein, giving no DNA. The ten top clones account for roughly 4.2%, within a sample of around 260,000 distinct CDR3 sequences. The sample taken for sequencing was blood T cells: a sorted CD56 or NKG2C T cell subset, CD4+ or CD8+ T cells, or bulk PBMC T cells (not recorded which). The receptors were sampled from a woman between 18 and 70 years old in good health.

The rearrangement links TRBV4-1 to TRBJ2-3; TCRdb lists TRBD1, though no DNA is available to test this call. The germline V gene encodes CDR1 MGHRA and CDR2 YSYEKL. This CDR3 spans 18 amino acids. The CDR3 is CASSQEGEFGQRADTQYF.

CDR3 sequence reads: CAISEGGGWSTDTQYF. The chain couples TRBV10-3 to TRBJ2-3; TCRdb proposes TRBD1, but this gene call is untestable without DNA. The germline gives CDR1 ENHRY, CDR2 SYGVKD. CDR3 length: 16 residues.

The rearrangement links TRBV20-1 to TRBJ2-7; absent DNA, TCRdb's TRBD2 call cannot be checked. The CDR3 is 14 residues long. The germline gives CDR1 DFQATT, CDR2 SNEGSKA (reference sequence). The CDR3 loop reads CSATEGSRTGEQYF.

This chain connects TRBV7-2 to TRBJ2-1. Germline V CDR1 and CDR2: SGHTA, FQGNSA. The CDR3 sequence is 15 residues long. The CDR3 loop reads CASSLGGTSYNEQFF.

This chain uses TRBV6-1 with TRBJ2-1. Germline-derived CDR1 and CDR2 are MNHNS and SASEGT. The CDR3 consists of 12 residues. CDR3 in amino acids: CASSDRFEEQFF.

The rearrangement uses TRBV10-3 and TRBJ2-7; TCRdb's D call of TRBD2 is untestable without DNA. CDR1 ENHRY and CDR2 SYGVKD come from the germline V gene. The CDR3 has 15 residues. CDR3 sequence reads: CAIYPGPFSGYEQYF.

V usage is TRBV7-2 and J usage is TRBJ2-7; lacking DNA, the TRBD2 call made by TCRdb goes unchecked. Germline V lookup: CDR1 SGHTA, CDR2 FQGNSA. This CDR3 has 15 residues. CDR3 region: CASSPSGTPHYEQYF.

The V call is TRBV5-1, the J call TRBJ2-1; TCRdb indicates TRBD2, and absent DNA this call remains unverified. The germline V gene has CDR1 SGHRS and CDR2 YFSETQ. CDR3 length: 17 residues. The CDR3 spells CASSLDPGLSSYNEQFF.

The V and J genes are TRBV7-2 and TRBJ2-5; TCRdb outputs TRBD2, but without DNA this stays unchecked. The CDR3 runs to 17 residues. Germline CDR1 reads SGHTA; CDR2 reads FQGNSA. The CDR3 loop is CASSSQSSGGARETQYF.

V is TRBV28 and J is TRBJ2-1; TCRdb proposes TRBD2, but this gene call is untestable without DNA. CDR3 length: 12 residues. The V gene's germline CDR1 is MDHEN and CDR2 SYDVKM. CDR3 region: CATTALYNEQFF.

The V and J genes are TRBV6-1 and TRBJ2-1; lacking DNA, the TRBD2 call made by TCRdb goes unchecked. Germline CDR1 reads MNHNS; CDR2 reads SASEGT. The CDR3 is 15 residues long. CDR3 residues: CASEIGTRTYNEQFF.

This chain links TRBV18 with TRBJ2-7. This CDR3 spans 13 amino acids. Germline V lookup: CDR1 KGHSH, CDR2 LQKENI. The CDR3 reads CASSPTGKDEQYF.

V is TRBV12-3 or TRBV12-4 and J is TRBJ2-5; TCRdb gives TRBD2 as the D gene, but with no DNA this cannot be confirmed. This CDR3 comprises 13 residues. The CDR3 region is CASSLSPSGTQYF.

CDR3: CASSSGTVNEKLFF. V usage is TRBV5-4 and J usage is TRBJ1-4; the D gene TCRdb calls, TRBD1, cannot be checked with no DNA. CDR3 size: 14 residues. The germline CDR1 and CDR2 sequences are SGHNT and YYREEE (reference sequence).